This T cell receptor (beta chain) is from a study of shared clonotypes between healthy human individuals. On this clone: The same CDR3 can be traced to other DNA sequences in this sample.

The naive CD8 population came from CD45RO-negative cells selected for CCR7, without terminally differentiated effector memory CD45RA+ cells. This table comes from immunoSEQ multiplex PCR, and its TCRdb copy is limited to in-frame clones, with some not included. The sample consists of around 610,000 clones, 90% to 97% of them appearing once. Trimming left V 5 bases short and J 2 bases short, with 4 bases between. This CDR3 has 12 amino acids. Germline V gives CDR1 SEHNR, CDR2 FQNEAQ (reference sequence). This TCR was sampled from a woman younger than 45 in good health. This sequence joins TRBV7-9 and TRBJ2-1; no firm D call. Sequencing was done on a sample of naive CD8+ T cells sorted from blood. CDR3 bases: TGTGCCAGCAGCCTAACCTACAATGAGCAGTTCTTC. Encoded protein: CASSLTYNEQFF.